This T cell receptor (beta chain) was profiled in a study of T cell responses to AZD1222 COVID-19 vaccine (dated by TCRdb to 2020 to 2022). A note on the overall study: A total of just over 230 trial participants underwent TCR sequencing, of whom under 220 had received two doses of AZD1222 and 26 had received two doses of the MenACWY control vaccine. Enrollment into the trials was organized by age into subgroups of 18-55, 56-69 and 70-plus years, and those subgroups contained roughly 160, 29 and 62 TCR-sequenced participants, respectively.

Explained via the paper, the time point label denotes: about 28 days (+/-7) after the second vaccine dose. Because spike-specific TCR depth and breadth did not differ between the two schedules, AZD1222 recipients who got a second dose at roughly 4 weeks were pooled with those who got a second dose at roughly 12 weeks. The vaccinee samples were drawn from two UK trials, COV001 and COV002, one of which was a single-blind randomized controlled phase 2/3 trial testing AZD1222 (ChAdOx1 nCoV-19) in healthy adults. For TCRbeta chain sequencing, PBMC samples from trial participants were taken at day 0 and at day 28 after the second dose. The V end loses 0 bases and the J end loses 2 bases, and a stretch of 17 bases separates them. The cysteine opens and the phenylalanine closes a CDR3 of 18 amino acids. The entry retains the CDR3 DNA only, 54 bases that are in frame from base 1. The germline V gene (reference sequence) specifies LNHNV as CDR1 and YYDKDF as CDR2.

The CDR3 regions of human TCRbeta chains were analyzed by immunosequencing. The original pipeline was this. Repertoire TCRs were checked for matches against a reference library of SARS-CoV-2-specific TCRs that had been generated using the MIRA antigen-specificity platform. Breadth was defined as the fraction of unique TCRs that were SARS-CoV-2-associated, and depth was defined as the fraction of total T cells that were SARS-CoV-2-associated. Using the MIRA data, each spike-specific TCR was mapped to the spike region that the TCR reacts to and placed in a CD4 or CD8 class. Log10-transformed breadth and depth values were compared by one-way ANOVA with Sidak's multiple comparisons tests. As stored in TCRdb, this immuneACCESS dataset retains in-frame rearrangements with V and J assigned. A fraction of the clones does not appear; measured against another copy, unresolved V genes explain less than half of the discrepancy, and the remainder lacks a known reason. The V and J calls and the clone size are those of that table, but D and trimming were determined from the DNA. The sample table records more than 120,000 clones; almost 90% of these occur just once. The ten largest make up roughly 1.7% of the sample.

The research as a whole found: Epitopes outside the regions mutated in the B.1.351 and B.1.1.7 variants were reportedly recognized by nearly half of the unique spike-specific TCRs. No day 14 peak-response samples were available, so repertoires were characterized only after the peak T cell response. The 56-69-year group was small, and its depth increase did not reach significance, likely because of low power. Vaccine-associated CD4 TCRs spanned the whole spike protein, with dominant responses in regions 160-218 and 743-854. Participants were mostly white British, with more females than males. The authors suggested clonal diversity may have been underestimated. A significant rise in spike-specific TCR breadth and depth was observed after two AZD1222 doses relative to day 0 and relative to MenACWY recipients. Only six or seven AZD1222 recipients were SARS-CoV-2 seropositive at baseline, limiting conclusions about previously exposed vaccinees.

A word on this clone: The antigen it binds to is not known. No per-base quality is available; no much larger clone lies one base away.

The sequences come from peripheral blood, collected 28 days after the second AZD1222 dose. This receptor was obtained from an adult who received the AZD1222 COVID-19 vaccine. Here the chain combines TRBV15 and TRBJ1-5, with no confident D gene call. The CDR3 corresponds to CATSRDLPSFMGNQPQHF. The nucleotides read TGTGCCACCAGCAGAGATCTCCCCAGTTTCATGGGCAATCAGCCCCAGCATTTT. The reference TRBV15 and TRBJ1-5 proteins fill in what lies around the CDR3, so the full variable domain reads DAMVIQNPRYQVTQFGKPVTLSCSQTLNHNVMYWYQQKSSQAPKLLFHYYDKDFNNEADTPDNFQSRRPNTSFCFLDIRSPGLGDTAMYLCATSRDLPSFMGNQPQHFGDGTRLSIL.